This T cell receptor beta chain comes out of a study of lymphopenia after photon versus proton radiotherapy. General observations from the study: Proton therapy kept repertoires fairly stable, unlike photons, which gained effector/memory cells. After the lymphocyte nadir, photon-treated repertoires showed oligoclonal expansion, especially of CD8+ Temra cells. Larger post-nadir TCR diversity loss correlated inversely with survival in deceased patients.

Trimming took off 5 bases at V and 6 bases at J, with 13 bases between the two ends. From germline, CDR1 is SGHAT and CDR2 FQNNGV. The CDR3 consists of 13 residues. Assay used: immunoSEQ multiplex PCR; TCRdb lists only in-frame clones, some missing. The data hold around 4,500 clones, with 60% to 70% observed a single time. Regarding this clone: Its antigen remains unidentified.

This sequence joins TRBV11-2 and TRBJ1-2; D call uncertain. The sequence derives from a man older than 75 with esophageal cancer. The source was peripheral blood, collected from a patient treated with proton-based radiotherapy. DNA of the CDR3: TGTGCCAGCAGCCTCTCGGGATGGAATGGCTACACCTTC. Its protein product is CASSLSGWNGYTF.